The 32 T cell receptor beta chains below were found in one sample sequenced in a study of OX40 agonist ivuxolimab in advanced cancers. The data were produced by immunoSEQ multiplex PCR, yet TCRdb's version contains in-frame clones alone and is incomplete. The table lists roughly 20,000 clones, roughly 90% of them singletons, with about 15% in the top ten. This sample comprised CD4+ or CD8+ T cells sorted from blood, obtained in a trial of the OX40 agonist ivuxolimab. Source of these receptors: an adult with an advanced solid tumor such as melanoma, head and neck, liver or kidney cancer.

This clone has only one observation. V is TRBV5-1 and J is TRBJ1-3; D is unresolved. V lost 0 bases to trimming and J lost 0 bases, with 10 bases between them. The CDR3 length is 16 residues. CDR1 and CDR2 from the germline V gene are SGHRS and YFSETQ. The CDR3 coding sequence is TGCGCCAGCAGCTTGGCTGTTTGGGGCTCTGGAAACACCATATATTTT. This gives the protein CASSLAVWGSGNTIYF.

This chain joins TRBV30 and TRBJ2-2; the match to TRBD2 covers 7 bases. The V gene end was trimmed by 6 bases and the J gene end by 3 bases; junction bases not matched to a gene: 4. Germline-derived CDR1 and CDR2 are GTSNPN and SVGIG (reference sequence). CDR3 length equals 13 residues. As DNA, the CDR3 is TGTGCCTGCCGGGGGGATTACACCGGGGAGCTGTTTTTT. Its translation: CACRGDYTGELFF. The whole variable domain, remainder taken from reference TRBV30 and TRBJ2-2, is SQTIHQWPATLVQPVGSPLSLECTVEGTSNPNLYWYRQAAGRGLQLLFYSVGIGQISSEVPQNLSASRPQDRQFILSSKKLLLSDSGFYLCACRGDYTGELFFGEGSRLTVL.

This clone has just one count. This chain links TRBV4-2 with TRBJ1-1; the D gene is possibly TRBD1 (5 bases). The CDR3 totals 15 residues. Germline CDR1 LGHNA, CDR2 YNFKEQ. V lost 0 bases to trimming and J lost 4 bases, with 12 bases between them. The chain's CDR3 is CASSQELGGSTEAFF. As DNA, the CDR3 is TGTGCCAGCAGCCAAGAATTGGGGGGTTCCACTGAAGCTTTCTTT.

V and J are TRBV11-3 and TRBJ2-7, with TRBD1 matching 10 bases. The V segment lost 6 bases and the J segment 2 bases; nucleotides outside the gene matches: 10. The CDR3 runs 16 residues. In germline, CDR1 is SGHNT, CDR2 YENEEA. The CDR3 here is CASSKNAGTGAYEQYF. The CDR3 nucleotides are TGTGCCAGCAGTAAAAACGCCGGGACAGGGGCCTACGAGCAGTACTTC.

Regarding this clone: A junction end diverges from the germline sequence, so it may reflect a read error. This sequence joins TRBV7-7 and TRBJ2-5; 8 bases align to TRBD2. Germline CDR1 and CDR2: SSHAT and FNYEAQ (reference sequence). The CDR3 is 14 amino acids. The CDR3 DNA sequence: TGTGCTAGCAGTCCGGGGGGGGTGGATGAGACCCAGTACTTC. It yields the protein CASSPGGVDETQYF.

The chain combines TRBV4-1 with TRBJ1-1, with 7 nucleotides matching TRBD1. J lost 4 bases, V lost 6 bases, and 11 bases had no gene match. Germline V gene lookup returns CDR1 MGHRA and CDR2 YSYEKL. CDR3 length equals 15 residues. The CDR3 nucleotides are TGCGCCAGCAGGAACAGGGGCCCAAACGCCACTGAAGCTTTCTTT. It yields the protein CASRNRGPNATEAFF.

This chain uses TRBV14 with TRBJ2-7; D is ambiguous. Germline V gene lookup returns CDR1 SGHDN and CDR2 FVKESK. This CDR3 region has 13 residues. V shed 5 bases and J shed 5 bases, with 13 bases lying between them. The CDR3 DNA sequence: TGTGCCAGCAGCTTCCAGGTCCGGGACGAGCAGTACTTC. It translates to CASSFQVRDEQYF.

This clone appeared a single time. The chain combines TRBV5-6 with TRBJ1-4; D uncertain. The ends were cut back, 2 bases at V and 2 bases at J, with 7 bases in the middle. CDR1 and CDR2 from the germline V gene are SGHDT and YYEEEE. The CDR3 covers 14 residues. The CDR3 protein is CASSLGRTNEKLFF. The CDR3 bases are TGTGCCAGCAGCTTAGGCAGGACTAATGAAAAACTGTTTTTT. Looking up the rest from reference TRBV5-6 and TRBJ1-4 gives the full variable domain: DAGVTQSPTHLIKTRGQQVTLRCSPKSGHDTVSWYQQALGQGPQFIFQYYEEEERQRGNFPDRFSGHQFPNYSSELNVNALLLGDSALYLCASSLGRTNEKLFFGSGTQLSVL.

The CDR3 here is CASSAGTGNQPQHF. The DNA for the CDR3 is TGTGCCAGCAGCGCCGGTACCGGCAATCAGCCCCAGCATTTT. The chain carries TRBV5-4 and TRBJ1-5; no definite D call. CDR3 length: 14 amino acids. Germline assignment: CDR1 SGHNT and CDR2 YYREEE (reference sequence). V was shortened by 4 bases and J by 2 bases, with 10 bases between the two germline ends. Full variable domain (missing parts from reference TRBV5-4 and TRBJ1-5): ETGVTQSPTHLIKTRGQQVTLRCSSQSGHNTVSWYQQALGQGPQFIFQYYREEENGRGNFPPRFSGLQFPNYSSELNVNALELDDSALYLCASSAGTGNQPQHFGDGTRLSIL.

This clone was observed a few times. This chain connects TRBV6-6 to TRBJ1-1, with D uncertain. This CDR3 region has 14 residues. Germline-derived CDR1 and CDR2 are MNHNY and SVGAGI (reference sequence). V was shortened by 0 bases and J by 6 bases, with 11 bases between the two germline ends. The CDR3 DNA sequence: TGTGCCAGCAGTTACTCGGGTTTAGGGTCTGAAGCTTTCTTT. Translation gives CASSYSGLGSEAFF.

This sequence joins TRBV9 and TRBJ2-2; 9 bases match TRBD1. The CDR3 has 15 residues. The germline gives CDR1 SGDLS, CDR2 YYNGEE. V lost 2 bases to trimming and J lost 7 bases; unmatched junction nucleotides: 6. The DNA for the CDR3 is TGTGCCAGCAGCGTCGGGACAGGGAGGTTCGGGGAGCTGTTTTTT. It translates to CASSVGTGRFGELFF.

J is TRBJ2-1 and V is TRBV27, with no clear D. The CDR3 loop spans 14 amino acids. CDR1 MNHEY and CDR2 SMNVEV come from the germline V gene (reference sequence). Between the trimmed V and J ends, which lost 0 bases and 0 bases, there was a span of 3 bases. The CDR3 region is CASSLSRSYNEQFF. The CDR3 region has the DNA TGTGCCAGCAGTTTATCGCGCTCCTACAATGAGCAGTTCTTC.

This rearrangement joins TRBV30 to TRBJ1-5; TRBD1 is a possible D gene (5 bases). Per germline, CDR1 GTSNPN and CDR2 SVGIG (reference sequence). The CDR3 sequence is 15 residues long. V lost 4 bases and J 2 bases, leaving 15 bases between the germline ends. The CDR3 loop reads CAWNVGDSGNQPQHF. As DNA, the CDR3 is TGTGCCTGGAACGTGGGGGATTCGGGCAATCAGCCCCAGCATTTT.

The chain links TRBV19 to TRBJ2-3; tentatively, D is TRBD2 (5 bases). V dropped 3 bases and J dropped 1 base, with 14 bases sitting between them. This CDR3 has 16 amino acids. Germline CDR1 reads LNHDA; CDR2 reads SQIVND (reference sequence). CDR3 bases: TGTGCCAGTAGTATTGGGTTCTGGGAGCGCACAGATACGCAGTATTTT. It encodes CASSIGFWERTDTQYF.

This clone has a handful of counts. The chain employs TRBV5-1 and TRBJ1-5, with TRBD1 matching over 9 bases. Germline CDR1 is SGHRS and CDR2 is YFSETQ. The CDR3 loop spans 15 amino acids. V shed 5 bases, J shed 3 bases, and the junction held 6 bases outside the gene matches. The CDR3 protein is CASSPGQGSNQPQHF. The CDR3 nucleotides are TGCGCCAGCAGTCCGGGACAGGGCTCCAATCAGCCCCAGCATTTT.

The rearrangement links TRBV7-6 to TRBJ2-3; D not resolved. This CDR3 has 14 residues. V was trimmed by 5 bases and J by 7 bases, leaving 16 bases between them. Germline assignment: CDR1 SGHVS and CDR2 FNYEAQ. The CDR3 here is CASSLSPASHTQYF. The CDR3 DNA follows: TGTGCCAGCAGCCTATCCCCCGCTAGTCATACGCAGTATTTT. Complete variable domain (other parts from reference TRBV7-6 and TRBJ2-3): GAGVSQSPRYKVTKRGQDVALRCDPISGHVSLYWYRQALGQGPEFLTYFNYEAQQDKSGLPNDRFSAERPEGSISTLTIQRTEQRDSAMYRCASSLSPASHTQYFGPGTRLTVL.

The rearrangement uses TRBV2 and TRBJ2-2; 8 nucleotides match TRBD2. From germline, CDR1 is SNHLY and CDR2 FYNNEI. V shed 7 bases and J 5 bases; nucleotides not matched to a gene: 9. The CDR3 spans 15 residues. CDR3 DNA sequence: TGTGCCAGCACGACGGGGCGGGGGGCGACCGGGGAGCTGTTTTTT. Protein product: CASTTGRGATGELFF.

The chain couples TRBV5-1 to TRBJ1-2; possibly TRBD1 for D (6 bases). CDR3 length: 16 residues. V was clipped by 0 bases and J by 2 bases, with 14 bases between them. Germline CDR1 SGHRS, CDR2 YFSETQ. CDR3 sequence (DNA): TGCGCCAGCAGCTTGGGAGGCTCCAGGGGAAACTATGGCTACACCTTC. Protein: CASSLGGSRGNYGYTF.

The rearrangement uses TRBV5-1 and TRBJ2-3; the D gene is possibly TRBD1 (6 bases). The CDR3 runs 17 residues. Trimming took off 0 bases at V and 0 bases at J, with 14 bases between the two ends. Germline CDR1 and CDR2: SGHRS and YFSETQ. Here the CDR3 DNA reads TGCGCCAGCAGCTTGGCCGGCAGGGGTTCTAGCACAGATACGCAGTATTTT. Amino acid sequence: CASSLAGRGSSTDTQYF.

V gene TRBV7-5 combines with J gene TRBJ2-7; TRBD2, as called in the table, went unchecked against the DNA. TRBV7-5 is recorded as a pseudogene. This CDR3 comprises 19 residues. In nucleotides, the CDR3 is TGTGCCAGAAGCTTAGCGAAGACTAGCGGGGCTGTTGTGTCCTACGAGCAGTACTTC. As protein: CARSLAKTSGAVVSYEQYF.

V and J are TRBV2 and TRBJ2-3, with D tentatively TRBD1 (5 bases). The CDR3 spans 12 residues. Germline CDR1 and CDR2: SNHLY and FYNNEI. V was cut by 6 bases and J by 7 bases, with 11 bases left in between. Written as DNA, the CDR3 is TGTGCCAGCAGGTTAGACAGCAATACGCAGTATTTT. As protein: CASRLDSNTQYF.

V usage is TRBV5-4 and J usage is TRBJ1-6, with D possibly being TRBD1 (6 bases). CDR1 and CDR2 from the germline V gene are SGHNT and YYREEE (reference sequence). The CDR3 is made up of 15 amino acids. V dropped 0 bases and J dropped 10 bases, with 14 bases sitting between them. This CDR3 is CASSLAEQGQSPLHF. The CDR3 bases are TGTGCCAGCAGCTTGGCCGAACAGGGCCAGTCACCCCTCCACTTT.

The rearrangement links TRBV14 to TRBJ2-3, with D uncertain. V was clipped by 5 bases and J by 4 bases, with 16 bases between them. The CDR3 extends over 15 amino acids. The germline gives CDR1 SGHDN, CDR2 FVKESK. DNA for the CDR3: TGTGCCAGCAGCACCCGACCCGGACGGGCAGATACGCAGTATTTT. The encoded protein is CASSTRPGRADTQYF.

This chain joins TRBV2 and TRBJ1-5; tentatively, D is TRBD1 (6 bases). Deletions cut 3 bases from V and 11 bases from J, with 20 bases between. Per germline, CDR1 SNHLY and CDR2 FYNNEI. CDR3 length equals 15 residues. The CDR3 DNA is TGTGCCAGCAGTGAGTTAGGACAGACGATCACGGCCCAGCATTTT. It specifies CASSELGQTITAQHF.

The V gene is TRBV5-5, the J gene TRBJ2-2; D gene uncertain. The CDR3 is 16 amino acids. V was shortened by 4 bases and J by 6 bases, with 19 bases between the two germline ends. Germline V lookup: CDR1 SGHKS, CDR2 YYEKEE (reference sequence). Here the CDR3 reads CASSVATPTKSGELFF. The CDR3 bases are TGTGCCAGCAGCGTTGCAACCCCAACAAAGTCCGGGGAGCTGTTTTTT.

The gene calls are TRBV4-1 and TRBJ1-6; a possible D gene is TRBD1 (6 bases). Trimming shortened V by 0 bases and J by 9 bases, and 12 bases separated the two germline ends. CDR1 and CDR2 from the germline V gene are MGHRA and YSYEKL. The CDR3 is 15 amino acids. The CDR3 coding sequence is TGCGCCAGCAGCCAAGATAGGGGGGGAGCTTCACCCCTCCACTTT. This encodes CASSQDRGGASPLHF.

This clone showed up just once. This chain joins TRBV7-2 and TRBJ2-3, with no clear D. The germline V gene encodes CDR1 SGHTA and CDR2 FQGNSA. The CDR3 sequence is 17 residues long. Trimming pared 1 base from V and 4 bases from J, leaving 18 bases between. Here the CDR3 reads CASSLDYSAYGADTQYF. DNA of the CDR3: TGTGCCAGCAGCTTAGACTATTCAGCCTATGGTGCAGATACGCAGTATTTT.

V and J are TRBV10-3 and TRBJ2-1; TRBD1 aligns across 8 bases. CDR1 is ENHRY, CDR2 SYGVKD, per germline. CDR3 size: 13 residues. Losses at the gene ends were 5 bases for V and 10 bases for J; bases not matched to a gene: 7. The CDR3 here is CAISPGQGGEQFF. The CDR3 DNA follows: TGTGCCATCAGTCCTGGACAGGGCGGGGAGCAGTTCTTC.

This clone was counted a single time. The chain employs TRBV19 and TRBJ1-5; D may be TRBD1 (6 bases). The germline gives CDR1 LNHDA, CDR2 SQIVND (reference sequence). Trimming removed 10 bases at V and 11 bases at J, with 21 bases between. CDR3 length equals 13 residues. The CDR3 is CATTQGQRKAQHF. CDR3 bases: TGTGCCACGACCCAGGGGCAGAGGAAAGCCCAGCATTTT.

The chain links TRBV5-6 to TRBJ1-2, with no clear D. Trimming shortened V by 4 bases and J by 0 bases, and 7 bases separated the two germline ends. CDR3 length equals 13 residues. Germline V lookup: CDR1 SGHDT, CDR2 YYEEEE. The CDR3 region has the DNA TGTGCCAGCAGCGTTGTGACTAACTATGGCTACACCTTC. Translated, it gives CASSVVTNYGYTF.

The chain uses TRBV5-1 and TRBJ1-2; 7 bases are a match to TRBD1. The CDR3 covers 14 residues. Trimming at V came to 5 bases and at J to 4 bases, leaving 8 bases not matched to a gene. From germline, CDR1 is SGHRS and CDR2 YFSETQ. The CDR3 loop is CASRPTTGVYGYTF. As DNA, the CDR3 is TGCGCCAGCAGACCCACCACAGGGGTCTATGGCTACACCTTC.

V usage is TRBV6-5 and J usage is TRBJ2-7; D gene ambiguous. Germline CDR1 MNHEY, CDR2 SVGAGI. CDR3 size: 14 residues. The V and J ends lost 5 bases and 7 bases respectively, with 18 bases between them. The CDR3 DNA is TGTGCCAGCAGTCCCATACGCAGACGTACGGAGCAGTACTTC. This gives the protein CASSPIRRRTEQYF.